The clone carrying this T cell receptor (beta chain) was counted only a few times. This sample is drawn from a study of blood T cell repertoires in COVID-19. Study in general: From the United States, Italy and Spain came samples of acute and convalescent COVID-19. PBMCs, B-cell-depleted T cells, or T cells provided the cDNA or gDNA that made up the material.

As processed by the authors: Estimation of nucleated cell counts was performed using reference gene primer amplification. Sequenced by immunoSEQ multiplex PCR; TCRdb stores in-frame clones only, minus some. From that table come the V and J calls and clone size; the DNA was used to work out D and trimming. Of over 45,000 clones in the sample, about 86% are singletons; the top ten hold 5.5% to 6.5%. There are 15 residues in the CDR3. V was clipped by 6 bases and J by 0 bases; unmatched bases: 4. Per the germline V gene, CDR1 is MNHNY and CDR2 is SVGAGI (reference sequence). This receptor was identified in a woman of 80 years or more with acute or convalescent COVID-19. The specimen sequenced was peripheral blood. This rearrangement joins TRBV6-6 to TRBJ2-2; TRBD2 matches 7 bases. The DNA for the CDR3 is TGTGCCAGCAGAAAAGCGGGAACGAACACCGGGGAGCTGTTTTTT. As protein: CASRKAGTNTGELFF.